The T cell receptor beta chain described here comes from a study of blood T cell repertoires in COVID-19 (dated by TCRdb to 2020 to 2022). A note on the overall study: Samples from collaborators originated in the United States, Italy and Spain and spanned both the acute and convalescent phases of COVID-19. The repertoires were released in a freely available public database intended as a resource for research on the immune response to SARS-CoV-2. The material from the prospective study consisted of cDNA or gDNA derived from T cells, B-cell-depleted T cells, or PBMCs. The sample metadata nearly always contained a de-identified subject ID, COVID-19 status, age in years and sex. HLA class I and class II types, where available, came from metadata supplied by the sample provider rather than from assay-based typing. Samples were obtained from the ongoing ImmuneRACE study (first 160 participants) and from some 1,300 subjects provided by 6 global collaborators. Deeply sampled blood TCRbeta repertoires from subjects exposed to, actively infected with, or recovered from COVID-19 were included in the dataset.

The investigation overall reported the following: The amount of clinical and demographic metadata varied by source and participant and was provided uncurated.

Whole blood was collected in K2EDTA tubes by collaborating institutions according to the institutions' own protocols. For TCRbeta analysis, collaborator samples were shipped as frozen whole blood, as isolated PBMCs, or as DNA extracted from either sample type. Comment on this clone: Its antigen is unknown. The sample holds no much larger clone one base away, and base qualities are not on file.

Taken from the germline V gene, the CDR1 and CDR2 loops are KGHDR and SFDVKD. V is trimmed back by 2 bases and J by 3 bases, and the junction contains 5 bases that no gene match accounts for. There are 18 amino acids in the CDR3, from cysteine to phenylalanine inclusive. The CDR3 DNA has 54 bases and is translated from base 1. TCRbeta CDR3 regions were amplified from genomic DNA using the immunoSEQ Assay, a bias-controlled multiplex PCR. In the authors' own workflow: The number of nucleated cells in each sample was estimated by amplification of reference gene primers within the assay. Sequence reads were collapsed and filtered to measure the absolute abundance of every unique TCRbeta CDR3 rearrangement. For each sample, productive Simpson clonality was calculated by taking the square root of Simpson's diversity index across productive rearrangements. TCRdb mirrors the immuneACCESS table, restricted to in-frame sequences. Some clones are absent from its copies; in checked studies, under half trace to an unresolved V gene, and the reason for the others is unknown. D and trimming come from the DNA, and the V and J calls and clone size come from that table. Here the sample has a few hundred thousand clones; roughly 80% occur a single time. The ten largest clones take up about 3.2% of the sample.

The chain is made from TRBV24-1 and TRBJ2-2, and 13 junctional nucleotides match TRBD2. Source material: peripheral blood. This receptor was obtained from a woman younger than 30 with acute or convalescent COVID-19. The CDR3 protein: CATSDSGLAGVYTGELFF. The DNA sequence is given as TGTGCCACCAGTGATTCCGGACTAGCGGGAGTCTACACCGGGGAGCTGTTTTTT.